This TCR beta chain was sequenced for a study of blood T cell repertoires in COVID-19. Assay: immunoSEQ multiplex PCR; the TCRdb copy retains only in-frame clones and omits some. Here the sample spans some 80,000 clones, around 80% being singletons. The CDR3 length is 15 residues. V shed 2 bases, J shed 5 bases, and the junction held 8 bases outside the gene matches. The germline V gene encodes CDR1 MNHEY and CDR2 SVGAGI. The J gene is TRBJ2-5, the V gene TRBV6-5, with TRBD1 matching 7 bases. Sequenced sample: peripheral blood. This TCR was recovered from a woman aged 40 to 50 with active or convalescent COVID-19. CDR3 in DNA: TGTGCCAGCAGTTACGAGACAGGGTTAAAGGAGACCCAGTACTTC. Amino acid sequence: CASSYETGLKETQYF.